A single sample is the source of the 18 T cell receptor beta chains below, sequenced in a study of blood T cell repertoires in COVID-19. Sequencing used immunoSEQ multiplex PCR; TCRdb keeps in-frame clones, though not all of them. Found here are approximately 160,000 clones, approximately 86% of them singletons; the top ten hold around 1.2%. Sequenced: peripheral blood. These receptors all stem from a man in his sixties who had recovered from COVID-19.

This rearrangement joins TRBV19 to TRBJ1-5, with 9 bases lining up with TRBD1. The ends lost 6 bases at V and 5 bases at J; junction bases unmatched: 8. Germline V gene lookup returns CDR1 LNHDA and CDR2 SQIVND (reference sequence). This CDR3 is 15 amino acids long. Here the CDR3 reads CASRDRGQSYQPQHF. The CDR3 coding sequence is TGTGCCAGTAGGGACAGGGGTCAGTCTTATCAGCCCCAGCATTTT. Together with reference TRBV19 and TRBJ1-5, the CDR3 gives the full variable domain: DGGITQSPKYLFRKEGQNVTLSCEQNLNHDAMYWYRQDPGQGLRLIYYSQIVNDFQKGDIAEGYSVSREKKESFPLTVTSAQKNPTAFYLCASRDRGQSYQPQHFGDGTRLSIL.

The chain uses TRBV5-4 and TRBJ1-4, with TRBD1 as a possible D gene (6 bases). This CDR3 comprises 17 residues. Trimming took 0 bases from V and 2 from J, leaving 14 bases between them. The V gene's germline CDR1 is SGHNT and CDR2 YYREEE (reference sequence). CDR3 nucleotide sequence: TGTGCCAGCAGCTTGGACGCTGGGGGCGCGACTAATGAAAAACTGTTTTTT. Its translation: CASSLDAGGATNEKLFF.

This clone was recorded once. The V and J genes are TRBV5-8 and TRBJ1-3; 9 nucleotides align to TRBD1. CDR1 is SGHTS, CDR2 YDEGEE, per germline. The J segment lost 4 bases and the V segment lost 0 bases, leaving 8 bases of the junction unmatched. The CDR3 runs to 17 residues. The CDR3 region is CASSLVWGTGYGNTIYF. The CDR3 DNA sequence: TGTGCCAGCAGCTTGGTATGGGGGACAGGGTACGGAAACACCATATATTTT.

This clone was recorded a few times. A junction boundary mismatches the germline segment, possibly from a read error. The chain has TRBV6-5 and TRBJ1-1; D gene uncertain. CDR3 length equals 13 residues. Germline CDR1 reads MNHEY; CDR2 reads SVGAGI. As DNA, the CDR3 is TGTGCCACCAGTACAGAACGGAACACTGAAGCTTTCTTT. It translates to CATSTERNTEAFF.

V usage is TRBV27 and J usage is TRBJ1-1; D is unclear. This CDR3 has 14 residues. Germline V gene sequence: CDR1 MNHEY, CDR2 SMNVEV (reference sequence). Trimming pared 5 bases from V and 4 bases from J, leaving 14 bases between. In DNA, the CDR3 is TGTGCCAGCAGTATAGCCACGGGTGGCACTGAAGCTTTCTTT. This sequence encodes CASSIATGGTEAFF.

This clone came up once. The V call is TRBV6-5, the J call TRBJ1-2; 7 bases agree with TRBD1. CDR1 is MNHEY and CDR2 is SVGAGI in the germline V gene. V was pared by 2 bases and J by 6 bases, with 9 bases of the junction left unmatched. This CDR3 has 15 amino acids. CDR3 nucleotide sequence: TGTGCCAGCAGTTACGCGACAGGGAACTTCGATGGCTACACCTTC. This gives the protein CASSYATGNFDGYTF.

The genes are TRBV12-3 or TRBV12-4 and TRBJ1-5; 7 positions match TRBD1. The CDR3 consists of 13 residues. Unmatched junction bases numbered 0, after V lost 5 bases and J lost 2 bases. CDR3 protein: CASSDRGNQPQHF. CDR3 sequence (DNA): TGTGCCAGCAGTGACAGGGGCAATCAGCCCCAGCATTTT.

This chain uses TRBV6-5 with TRBJ1-6; TRBD1 matches 7 bases. CDR3 length equals 14 residues. Germline loops: CDR1 MNHEY, CDR2 SVGAGI. Trimming removed 7 bases from V and 7 bases from J; junction bases left unmatched: 7. CDR3 in amino acids: CASTRTGKNSPLHF. CDR3 DNA: TGTGCCAGCACCAGGACAGGAAAGAATTCACCCCTCCACTTT.

This chain uses TRBV7-9 with TRBJ1-2; a weak D match, TRBD1 (5 bases). Germline CDR1 reads SEHNR; CDR2 reads FQNEAQ (reference sequence). V was shortened by 0 bases and J by 8 bases, with 10 bases between the two germline ends. The CDR3 length is 13 residues. The CDR3 sequence is CASSLAGARGYTF. The CDR3, as DNA: TGTGCCAGCAGCTTAGCAGGGGCCCGAGGCTACACCTTC.

The chain recombines TRBV6-5 with TRBJ2-1, with TRBD1 as a possible D gene (6 bases). The CDR3 consists of 13 residues. Germline V gives CDR1 MNHEY, CDR2 SVGAGI. V lost 6 bases and J 9 bases, leaving 15 bases between the germline ends. DNA for the CDR3: TGTGCCAGCAGCCAACAGGGTGCTATTGAGCAGTTCTTC. Translation gives CASSQQGAIEQFF.

The J gene is TRBJ2-1, the V gene TRBV3-1 (or the pseudogene TRBV3-2); the D gene is possibly TRBD2 (6 bases). Trimming took off 4 bases at V and 4 bases at J, with 14 bases between the two ends. Germline V CDR1 and CDR2: LGHDT, YNNKEL (reference sequence). The CDR3 extends over 15 amino acids. Here the CDR3 DNA reads TGTGCCAGCAGCCCCACCCGGGACTTTTACAATGAGCAGTTCTTC. It yields the protein CASSPTRDFYNEQFF.

This chain uses TRBV12-3 or TRBV12-4 with TRBJ1-2; D is undetermined. This CDR3 contains 13 residues. The germline V and J ends were trimmed by 7 bases and 2 bases, with 11 bases remaining between them. The CDR3 region has the DNA TGTGCCAGCACCCCCCCCCGGAACTATGGCTACACCTTC. Protein product: CASTPPRNYGYTF.

The chain employs TRBV5-1 and TRBJ2-1; TRBD2 matches at 8 bases. V was pared by 0 bases and J by 0 bases, with 5 bases of the junction left unmatched. The CDR3 is made up of 17 amino acids. Germline V CDR1 and CDR2: SGHRS, YFSETQ. CDR3 residues: CASSLEGSGVSYNEQFF. The CDR3 bases are TGCGCCAGCAGCTTGGAGGGTAGCGGGGTCTCCTACAATGAGCAGTTCTTC.

V usage is TRBV9 and J usage is TRBJ2-2; D uncertain. Germline V gives CDR1 SGDLS, CDR2 YYNGEE. Between the trimmed V and J ends, which lost 5 bases and 5 bases, there was a span of 13 bases. There are 14 residues in the CDR3. CDR3 sequence reads: CASRSSAATGELFF. In DNA, the CDR3 is TGTGCCAGCAGGTCTTCCGCGGCGACCGGGGAGCTGTTTTTT.

This CDR3 reads CASSFPDRGTEAFF. The CDR3 DNA sequence: TGTGCCAGCAGCTTTCCTGATAGGGGTACTGAAGCTTTCTTT. The chain is built from TRBV5-4 and TRBJ1-1, with a possible D match to TRBD1 (5 bases). Germline CDR1 and CDR2: SGHNT and YYREEE (reference sequence). The CDR3 spans 14 residues. Trimming removed 2 bases at V and 5 bases at J, with 13 bases between.

V gene TRBV7-8 combines with J gene TRBJ1-1, with 7 positions matching TRBD1. This CDR3 spans 14 amino acids. CDR1 SGHVS and CDR2 FQNEAQ come from the germline V gene. After removal of 1 base from V and 4 bases from J, the junction contained 3 bases not matched to a gene. The CDR3, as DNA: TGTGCCAGCAGCTTAGTAAACAGGGGCACTGAAGCTTTCTTT. Its translation is CASSLVNRGTEAFF.

The chain uses TRBV14 and TRBJ2-3, with a weak D call TRBD2 (5 bases). From germline, CDR1 is SGHDN and CDR2 FVKESK. The CDR3 contains 16 residues. Trimming took off 1 base at V and 0 bases at J, with 11 bases between the two ends. The CDR3 nucleotides are TGTGCCAGCAGCCAAGTCAGCGGATTAAGCACAGATACGCAGTATTTT. This translates into CASSQVSGLSTDTQYF. Together with reference TRBV14 and TRBJ2-3, the CDR3 gives the full variable domain: EAGVTQFPSHSVIEKGQTVTLRCDPISGHDNLYWYRRVMGKEIKFLLHFVKESKQDESGMPNNRFLAERTGGTYSTLKVQPAELEDSGVYFCASSQVSGLSTDTQYFGPGTRLTVL.

This chain links TRBV19 with TRBJ2-2; D gene uncertain. Trimming pared 5 bases from V and 4 bases from J, leaving 11 bases between. There are 14 residues in the CDR3. Germline CDR1 LNHDA, CDR2 SQIVND (reference sequence). The CDR3 spells CASSANYLTGELFF. In nucleotides, the CDR3 is TGTGCCAGTAGTGCCAACTACCTCACCGGGGAGCTGTTTTTT.